Below, one T cell receptor beta chain is given with its context. This sample stems from a study of blood T cell repertoires in COVID-19. Profiled with immunoSEQ multiplex PCR; TCRdb holds only in-frame clones, not every one. The table records a few hundred thousand clones, roughly 90% of them present only once. The length of the CDR3 is 19 residues. The germline V gene has CDR1 SGHNT and CDR2 YYREEE (reference sequence). The trim removed 5 bases at V and 0 bases at J, leaving 16 bases unmatched. The chain employs TRBV5-4 and TRBJ1-1, with 10 bases aligning to TRBD1. Sequenced: peripheral blood. This receptor was taken from a man younger than 35 who had recovered from COVID-19. The CDR3: CASSNGGTGVLRVNTEAFF. The CDR3 DNA follows: TGTGCCAGCAGTAACGGAGGGACAGGGGTCCTCAGAGTGAACACTGAAGCTTTCTTT.